This T cell receptor (beta chain) was retrieved from a study of regulatory dendritic cells for organ transplantation. Study conclusions and caveats: Considerable individual heterogeneity was seen in alloreactive memory CD8+ T cells. Naive CD4+ and CD8+ repertoires were highly diverse; memory CD8+ was most oligoclonal.

CDR1 and CDR2 from the germline V gene are LNHDA and SQIVND (reference sequence). The V gene end was trimmed by 0 bases and the J gene end by 7 bases; junction bases not matched to a gene: 12. The CDR3 totals 16 residues. As concerns this clone: Its antigen is not identified.

Using immunoSEQ multiplex PCR, the repertoire was profiled, and TCRdb retains in-frame clones only, with some absent. The sample shows 30,000 to 45,000 clones, over 80% of them seen only once. FACS sorted CD4+ or CD8+ T cells into CD45RA+ naive and CD45RO+ memory. The sample consisted of naive CD8+ T cells from blood. The subset was: CD45RA+ naive T cells. The TCR was taken from a human donor in good health. The rearrangement uses TRBV19 and TRBJ2-7; 7 positions agree with TRBD1. The CDR3 is CASSIDLETGFLEQYF. In DNA form, the CDR3 reads TGTGCCAGTAGTATAGATCTAGAGACAGGGTTTTTGGAGCAGTACTTC. Drawing the rest from reference TRBV19 and TRBJ2-7, the complete variable domain is DGGITQSPKYLFRKEGQNVTLSCEQNLNHDAMYWYRQDPGQGLRLIYYSQIVNDFQKGDIAEGYSVSREKKESFPLTVTSAQKNPTAFYLCASSIDLETGFLEQYFGPGTRLTVT.